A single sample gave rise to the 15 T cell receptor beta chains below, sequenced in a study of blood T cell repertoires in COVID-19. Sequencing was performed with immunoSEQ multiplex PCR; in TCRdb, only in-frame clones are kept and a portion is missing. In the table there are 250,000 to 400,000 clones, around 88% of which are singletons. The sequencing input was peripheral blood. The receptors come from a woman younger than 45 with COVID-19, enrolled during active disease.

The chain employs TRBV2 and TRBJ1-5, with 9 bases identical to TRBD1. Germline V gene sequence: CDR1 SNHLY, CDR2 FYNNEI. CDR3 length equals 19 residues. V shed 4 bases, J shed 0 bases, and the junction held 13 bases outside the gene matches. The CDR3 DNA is TGTGCCAGCAGTGCCCTATTCGGGACAGGGAAATATAGCAATCAGCCCCAGCATTTT. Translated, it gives CASSALFGTGKYSNQPQHF.

The CDR3, as DNA: TGTGCCAGTAGTATCGGCGGGTCCGGAAACACCATATATTTT. Protein sequence: CASSIGGSGNTIYF. V is TRBV19 and J is TRBJ1-3; D is unclear. V lost 3 bases to trimming and J lost 4 bases, with 10 bases between them. Germline values: CDR1 LNHDA, CDR2 SQIVND (reference sequence). The CDR3 extends over 14 amino acids.

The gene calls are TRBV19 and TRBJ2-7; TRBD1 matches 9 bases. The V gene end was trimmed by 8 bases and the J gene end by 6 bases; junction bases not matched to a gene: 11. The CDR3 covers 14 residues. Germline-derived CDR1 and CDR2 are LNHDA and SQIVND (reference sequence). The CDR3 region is CASSRDRGDGEQYF. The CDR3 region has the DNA TGTGCCAGTTCCCGCGACAGGGGGGATGGCGAGCAGTACTTC. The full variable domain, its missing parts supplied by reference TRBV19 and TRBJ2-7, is DGGITQSPKYLFRKEGQNVTLSCEQNLNHDAMYWYRQDPGQGLRLIYYSQIVNDFQKGDIAEGYSVSREKKESFPLTVTSAQKNPTAFYLCASSRDRGDGEQYFGPGTRLTVT.

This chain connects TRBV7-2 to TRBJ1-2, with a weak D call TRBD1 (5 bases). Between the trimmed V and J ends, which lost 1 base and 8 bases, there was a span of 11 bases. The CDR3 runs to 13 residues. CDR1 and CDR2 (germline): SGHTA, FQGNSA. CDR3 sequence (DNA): TGTGCCAGCAGCTTAGTAAGGGGCGGCGGCTACACCTTC. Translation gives CASSLVRGGGYTF.

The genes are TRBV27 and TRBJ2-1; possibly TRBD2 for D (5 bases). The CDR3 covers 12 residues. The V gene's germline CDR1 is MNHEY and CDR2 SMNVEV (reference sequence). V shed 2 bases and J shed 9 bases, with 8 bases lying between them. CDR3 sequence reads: CASSLEGGEQFF. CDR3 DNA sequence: TGTGCCAGCAGTTTAGAGGGTGGTGAGCAGTTCTTC.

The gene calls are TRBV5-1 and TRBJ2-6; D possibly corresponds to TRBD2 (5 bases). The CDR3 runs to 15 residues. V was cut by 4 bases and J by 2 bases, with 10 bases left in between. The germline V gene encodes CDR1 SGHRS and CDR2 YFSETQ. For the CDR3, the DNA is TGCGCCAGCAGCCCCGCGGGTCCTGGGGCCAACGTCCTGACTTTC. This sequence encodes CASSPAGPGANVLTF.

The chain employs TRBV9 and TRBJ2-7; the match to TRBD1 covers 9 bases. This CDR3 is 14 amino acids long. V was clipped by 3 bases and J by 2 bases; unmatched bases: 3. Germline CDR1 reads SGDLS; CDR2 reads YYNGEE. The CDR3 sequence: CASSGRQGAYEQYF. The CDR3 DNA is TGTGCCAGCAGCGGGAGACAGGGGGCCTACGAGCAGTACTTC. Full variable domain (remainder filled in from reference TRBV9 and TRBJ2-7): DSGVTQTPKHLITATGQRVTLRCSPRSGDLSVYWYQQSLDQGLQFLIQYYNGEERAKGNILERFSAQQFPDLHSELNLSSLELGDSALYFCASSGRQGAYEQYFGPGTRLTVT.

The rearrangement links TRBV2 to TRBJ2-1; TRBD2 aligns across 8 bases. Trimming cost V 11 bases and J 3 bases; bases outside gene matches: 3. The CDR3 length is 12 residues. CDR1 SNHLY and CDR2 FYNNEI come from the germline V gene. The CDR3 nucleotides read TGTGCCTCCGGGACTAGCTACAATGAGCAGTTCTTC. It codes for CASGTSYNEQFF.

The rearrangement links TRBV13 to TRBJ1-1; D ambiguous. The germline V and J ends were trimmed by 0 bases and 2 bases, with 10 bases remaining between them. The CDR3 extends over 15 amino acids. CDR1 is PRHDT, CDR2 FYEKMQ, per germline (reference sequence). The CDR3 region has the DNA TGTGCCAGCAGCTTAGGGACAAACTTTAACACTGAAGCTTTCTTT. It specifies CASSLGTNFNTEAFF.

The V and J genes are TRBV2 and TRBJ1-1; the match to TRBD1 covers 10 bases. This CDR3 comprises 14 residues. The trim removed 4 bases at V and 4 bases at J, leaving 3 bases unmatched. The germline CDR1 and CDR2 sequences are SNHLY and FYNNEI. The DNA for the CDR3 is TGTGCCAGCAGTGTAAGGACAGGGGGCACTGAAGCTTTCTTT. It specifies CASSVRTGGTEAFF. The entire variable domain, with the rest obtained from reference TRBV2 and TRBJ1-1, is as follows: EPEVTQTPSHQVTQMGQEVILRCVPISNHLYFYWYRQILGQKVEFLVSFYNNEISEKSEIFDDQFSVERPDGSNFTLKIRSTKLEDSAMYFCASSVRTGGTEAFFGQGTRLTVV.

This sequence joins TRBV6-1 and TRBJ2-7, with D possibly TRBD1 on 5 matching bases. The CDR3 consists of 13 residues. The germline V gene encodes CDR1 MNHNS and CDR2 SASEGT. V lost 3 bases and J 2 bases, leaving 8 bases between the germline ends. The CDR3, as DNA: TGTGCCAGCAGTGATCGACAGACCTACGAGCAGTACGTC. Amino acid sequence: CASSDRQTYEQYV.

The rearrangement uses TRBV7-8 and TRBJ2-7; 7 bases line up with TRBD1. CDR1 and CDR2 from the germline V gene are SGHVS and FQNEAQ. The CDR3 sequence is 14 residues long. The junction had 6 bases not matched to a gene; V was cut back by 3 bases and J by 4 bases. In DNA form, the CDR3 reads TGTGCCAGCAGCTTTGGGGGCAGGGGGTACGAGCAGTACTTC. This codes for CASSFGGRGYEQYF.

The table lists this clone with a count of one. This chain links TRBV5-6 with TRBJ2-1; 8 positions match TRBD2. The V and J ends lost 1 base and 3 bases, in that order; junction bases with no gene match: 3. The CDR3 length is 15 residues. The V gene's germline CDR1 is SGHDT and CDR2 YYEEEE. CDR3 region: CASSLFTSGYNEQFF. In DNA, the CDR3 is TGTGCCAGCAGCTTGTTTACTAGCGGCTACAATGAGCAGTTCTTC.

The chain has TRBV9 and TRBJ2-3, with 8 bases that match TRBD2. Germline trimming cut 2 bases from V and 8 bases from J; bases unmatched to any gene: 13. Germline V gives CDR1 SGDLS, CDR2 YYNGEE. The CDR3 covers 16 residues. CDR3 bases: TGTGCCAGCAGCGTCACACCCGGGGGGGCGCCTCCTACGCAGTATTTT. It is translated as CASSVTPGGAPPTQYF.

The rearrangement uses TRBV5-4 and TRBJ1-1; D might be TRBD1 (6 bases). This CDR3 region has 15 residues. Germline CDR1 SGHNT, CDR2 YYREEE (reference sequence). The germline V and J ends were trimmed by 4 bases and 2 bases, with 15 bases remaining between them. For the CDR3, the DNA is TGTGCCAGCAGCATTGGACAGAGCCGCAACACTGAAGCTTTCTTT. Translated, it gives CASSIGQSRNTEAFF.